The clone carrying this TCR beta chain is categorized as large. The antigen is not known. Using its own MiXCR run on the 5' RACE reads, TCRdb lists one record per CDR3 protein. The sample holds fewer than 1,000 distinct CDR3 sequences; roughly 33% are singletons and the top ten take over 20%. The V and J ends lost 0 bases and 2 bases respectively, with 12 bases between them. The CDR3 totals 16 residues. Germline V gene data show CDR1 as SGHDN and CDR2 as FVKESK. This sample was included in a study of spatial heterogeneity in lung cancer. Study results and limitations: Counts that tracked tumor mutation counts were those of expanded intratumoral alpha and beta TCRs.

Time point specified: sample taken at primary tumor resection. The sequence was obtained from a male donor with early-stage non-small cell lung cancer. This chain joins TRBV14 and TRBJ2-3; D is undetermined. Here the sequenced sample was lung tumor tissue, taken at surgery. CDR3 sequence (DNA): TGTGCCAGCAGCCAAGATTGCGAGCGAAACACAGATACGCAGTATTTT. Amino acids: CASSQDCERNTDTQYF.